This T cell receptor beta chain is drawn from a study of T cell responses to AZD1222 COVID-19 vaccine. This CDR3 is built from 12 residues. The germline V gene has CDR1 SGHTA and CDR2 FQGNSA. Trimming stripped 3 bases from V and 6 bases from J, with 8 bases between. Clones were sequenced by immunoSEQ multiplex PCR, and TCRdb holds only the in-frame ones, with some missing. The sample carries some 150,000 clones, 88% recorded once. The sample here was peripheral blood, taken on day 0 of AZD1222 vaccination. The rearrangement links TRBV7-2 to TRBJ1-2; D is ambiguous. This clonotype was obtained from an adult in good health. The CDR3 is CASSFSSDGYTF. The CDR3 DNA sequence: TGTGCCAGCAGCTTTTCGAGCGATGGCTACACCTTC.